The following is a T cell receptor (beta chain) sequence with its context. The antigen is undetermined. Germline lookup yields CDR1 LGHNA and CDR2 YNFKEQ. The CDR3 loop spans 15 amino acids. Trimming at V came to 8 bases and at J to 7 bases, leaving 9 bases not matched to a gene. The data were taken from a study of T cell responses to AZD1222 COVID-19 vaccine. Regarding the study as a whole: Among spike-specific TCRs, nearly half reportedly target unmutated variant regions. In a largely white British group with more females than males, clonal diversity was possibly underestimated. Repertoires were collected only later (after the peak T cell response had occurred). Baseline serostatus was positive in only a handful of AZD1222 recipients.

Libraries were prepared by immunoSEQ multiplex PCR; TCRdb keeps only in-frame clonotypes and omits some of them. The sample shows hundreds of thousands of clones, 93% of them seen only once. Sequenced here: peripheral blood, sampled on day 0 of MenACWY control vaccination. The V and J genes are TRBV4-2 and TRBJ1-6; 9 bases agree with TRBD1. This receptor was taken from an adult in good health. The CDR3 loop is CASEPGTGPNSPLHF. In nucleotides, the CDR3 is TGTGCCAGCGAACCCGGGACAGGGCCCAATTCACCCCTCCACTTT.